The 11 T cell receptor beta chains below come from one sample, sequenced in a study of blood T cell repertoires in COVID-19. TCRdb's copy holds only in-frame clones and misses some; the assay was immunoSEQ multiplex PCR. The table includes approximately 360,000 clones, around 90% detected once. Sequenced sample: peripheral blood. The source is a man aged 35-49 years with acute or convalescent COVID-19.

The chain joins TRBV7-2 to TRBJ1-3, with TRBD1 identical over 7 bases. V was clipped by 5 bases and J by 0 bases; unmatched bases: 4. The CDR3 runs to 15 residues. Per germline, CDR1 SGHTA and CDR2 FQGNSA. The DNA of the CDR3 is TGTGCCAGCAGCCGGGGACAGAGCTCTGGAAACACCATATATTTT. It encodes CASSRGQSSGNTIYF.

The chain recombines TRBV9 with TRBJ2-1; 8 nucleotides line up with TRBD1. Germline CDR1 SGDLS, CDR2 YYNGEE. The CDR3 runs to 15 residues. The V segment lost 0 bases and the J segment 4 bases; nucleotides outside the gene matches: 3. CDR3 residues: CASSVGTGYYNEQFF. The CDR3 DNA reads as TGTGCCAGCAGCGTAGGGACAGGGTATTACAATGAGCAGTTCTTC.

This chain joins TRBV19 and TRBJ2-3, with 10 bases that match TRBD2. Germline values: CDR1 LNHDA, CDR2 SQIVND (reference sequence). The CDR3 extends over 16 amino acids. After removal of 6 bases from V and 2 bases from J, the junction contained 8 bases not matched to a gene. The CDR3 reads CASSHLSGGITDTQYF. The CDR3 region has the DNA TGTGCCAGTAGCCACCTTAGCGGGGGGATCACAGATACGCAGTATTTT.

The CDR3 sequence is CASSPIRTGAVWAFF. For the CDR3, the DNA is TGTGCCAGCTCTCCGATCAGGACAGGGGCCGTGTGGGCTTTCTTT. The J gene is TRBJ1-1, the V gene TRBV27; 9 nucleotides align to TRBD1. With V trimmed by 8 bases and J by 11 bases, 18 bases remained unmatched. The CDR3 consists of 15 residues. Germline assignment: CDR1 MNHEY and CDR2 SMNVEV (reference sequence).

The genes are TRBV11-1 and TRBJ2-1; D ambiguous. Trimming took off 3 bases at V and 8 bases at J, with 17 bases between the two ends. CDR1 is SGHAT, CDR2 FQDESV, per germline (reference sequence). CDR3 length equals 15 residues. The CDR3 is CASSFTRSRYDEQFF. CDR3 in DNA: TGTGCCAGCAGCTTTACCCGTTCGAGATACGATGAGCAGTTCTTC.

V and J are TRBV4-2 and TRBJ1-3, with D uncertain. V shed 0 bases and J shed 0 bases, with 6 bases lying between them. From germline, CDR1 is LGHNA and CDR2 YNFKEQ. The CDR3 covers 15 residues. Written as DNA, the CDR3 is TGTGCCAGCAGCCAAGACGGTCGCTCTGGAAACACCATATATTTT. As protein: CASSQDGRSGNTIYF.

V gene TRBV13 combines with J gene TRBJ1-2; D possibly corresponds to TRBD1 (5 bases). The germline V and J ends were trimmed by 0 bases and 4 bases, with 9 bases remaining between them. Germline V gene sequence: CDR1 PRHDT, CDR2 FYEKMQ (reference sequence). This CDR3 has 14 residues. The CDR3 loop is CASSLGADSYGYTF. The CDR3 DNA sequence: TGTGCCAGCAGCTTAGGGGCAGACAGCTATGGCTACACCTTC.

The chain couples TRBV30 to TRBJ1-2; the D is unclear. The germline V gene encodes CDR1 GTSNPN and CDR2 SVGIG (reference sequence). Trimming removed 0 bases at V and 4 bases at J, with 12 bases between. The CDR3 sequence is 14 residues long. This CDR3 is CAWSVSDFVYGYTF. The CDR3 DNA is TGTGCCTGGAGTGTATCGGACTTTGTCTATGGCTACACCTTC. Looking up the rest from reference TRBV30 and TRBJ1-2 gives the full variable domain: SQTIHQWPATLVQPVGSPLSLECTVEGTSNPNLYWYRQAAGRGLQLLFYSVGIGQISSEVPQNLSASRPQDRQFILSSKKLLLSDSGFYLCAWSVSDFVYGYTFGSGTRLTVV.

V and J are TRBV5-5 and TRBJ1-1; TRBD1 is a possible D gene (6 bases). V shed 1 base and J shed 3 bases, with 13 bases lying between them. This CDR3 has 15 amino acids. The germline gives CDR1 SGHKS, CDR2 YYEKEE (reference sequence). CDR3 DNA: TGTGCCAGCAGCTTGACAGGGTTGTTGGACACTGAAGCTTTCTTT. Translated, it gives CASSLTGLLDTEAFF.

This rearrangement joins TRBV5-4 to TRBJ1-1, with 7 bases matching TRBD1. J lost 10 bases, V lost 4 bases, and 7 bases had no gene match. CDR3 length: 12 residues. CDR1 is SGHNT, CDR2 YYREEE, per germline (reference sequence). The CDR3 bases are TGTGCCAGCAGCCAACCGACAGGGCGAGCTTTCTTT. Its protein is CASSQPTGRAFF.

The chain employs TRBV2 and TRBJ1-5; possible D gene TRBD1, 6 bases. The CDR3 totals 14 residues. Germline V lookup: CDR1 SNHLY, CDR2 FYNNEI. V was trimmed by 1 base and J by 5 bases, leaving 9 bases between them. The CDR3 reads CASSEGDIYQPQHF. DNA of the CDR3: TGTGCCAGCAGTGAAGGGGACATCTATCAGCCCCAGCATTTT.